This T cell receptor beta chain originates from a study of shared clonotypes between healthy human individuals. Study in general: The people who gave samples were a couple of women and a few men aged 18 to 49. General study findings and limits: Large depth notwithstanding, sorted-subset sequencing proved incomplete by rarefaction. Some clonotypes were shared by all four sorted-subset donors, while others were not shared. The non-shared ones had lower generation probabilities than the shared ones.

Trimming pared 2 bases from V and 0 bases from J, leaving 8 bases between. Germline V gives CDR1 SGHRS, CDR2 YFSETQ. This CDR3 has 14 amino acids. The donor cohort consisted entirely of Caucasian adults residing in Nashville, Tennessee. Of note for this clone: The antigen is undetermined. Other DNA sequences in the sample encode the same CDR3.

Clones were read by immunoSEQ multiplex PCR, and TCRdb kept only the in-frame ones, dropping some. This sample has 2.5 million or so clones; roughly 92% occur once, and the top ten carry 0.13% to 0.15%. The specimen sequenced was naive CD4+ T cells sorted from blood. Subset specified: CD45RA+ positively selected. The genes are TRBV5-1 and TRBJ1-1; D is undetermined. This sequence originates from a man between 18 and 35 years old in good health. The CDR3 nucleotides are TGCGCCAGCAGCTTCTCTACAGTGAACACTGAAGCTTTCTTT. It codes for CASSFSTVNTEAFF.